This TCR beta chain appears in the sequencing data of a study of blood T cells in healthy people across ages. As for this clonotype: The target antigen is unknown.

Together with a sample-barcoded 5' primer, a J-beta primer mix was included in a second PCR lasting roughly 6 to 12 cycles. The template-switch adaptor was a 5' adaptor with 12 random nucleotides. It tagged each cDNA molecule. TCRdb re-analysed the 5' RACE reads in MiXCR, keeping a single row per CDR3 protein. This table holds 1.5 million to 2 million distinct CDR3 sequences, roughly 49% found once. The CDR3 extends over 14 amino acids. Losses at the gene ends were 6 bases for V and 3 bases for J; bases not matched to a gene: 5. General study results and limits: Roughly linear declines in TCR beta diversity per million T cells occurred with age. Researchers deemed the diversity estimates from one million T cells underestimates.

PBMCs, at least 7 million per sample, were isolated. The rearrangement links TRBV12-3 or TRBV12-4 to TRBJ1-5, with 7 bases matching TRBD1. This receptor was taken from a woman aged 40 to 49 in good health. The sequencing input was blood. The CDR3 nucleotides are TGTGCCAGCAGGAGAGACAGGGTCAATCAGCCCCAGCATTTT. This gives the protein CASRRDRVNQPQHF.